This entry lists 5 T cell receptor beta chains sequenced from one sample in a study of blood T cell repertoires in COVID-19. Some clones are missing from TCRdb's copy, which holds only in-frame ones; the method was immunoSEQ multiplex PCR. The data contain about 170,000 clones, 84% of them seen just once; the ten biggest clones take up approximately 2.5%. Specimen: peripheral blood. These receptors all stem from a human donor with acute or convalescent COVID-19. The donor label of this sample is uncertain.

This clone appeared a few times. The V gene is TRBV10-3, the J gene TRBJ1-4; the match to TRBD1 covers 9 bases. With 3 bases clipped from V and 5 bases from J, the junction kept 7 bases outside the gene matches. This CDR3 has 16 amino acids. Germline CDR1 and CDR2: ENHRY and SYGVKD. The CDR3 reads CAISELPTGGNEKLFF. In DNA form, the CDR3 reads TGTGCCATCAGTGAACTTCCGACAGGGGGAAATGAAAAACTGTTTTTT.

The chain uses TRBV4-1 and TRBJ2-7; weak D call: TRBD1 (5 bases). The germline CDR1 and CDR2 sequences are MGHRA and YSYEKL. The CDR3 is 18 amino acids. Trimming removed 0 bases from V and 2 bases from J, with 20 bases in between. Here the CDR3 DNA reads TGCGCCAGCAGCCAAGAATGGCATATGGAACAGGCCGCCTACGAGCAGTACTTC. Amino acid sequence: CASSQEWHMEQAAYEQYF.

This chain uses TRBV5-8 with TRBJ1-2, with D perhaps matching TRBD1 (6 bases). CDR1 is SGHTS, CDR2 YDEGEE, per germline. The germline V and J ends were trimmed by 4 bases and 4 bases, with 14 bases remaining between them. The CDR3 sequence is 14 residues long. The CDR3: CASSPDSPSYGYTF. For the CDR3, the DNA is TGTGCCAGCAGCCCGGACAGCCCCAGCTATGGCTACACCTTC.

The chain uses TRBV2 and TRBJ1-6, with D hard to call. There are 12 residues in the CDR3. The V end lost 7 bases, the J end lost 5 bases, and 6 bases lay between the germline ends. Germline V gives CDR1 SNHLY, CDR2 FYNNEI. The CDR3 reads CASNPNNSPLHF. CDR3 DNA sequence: TGTGCCAGCAATCCCAATAATTCACCCCTCCACTTT. The full variable domain, in which reference TRBV2 and TRBJ1-6 provide the parts outside the CDR3, is EPEVTQTPSHQVTQMGQEVILRCVPISNHLYFYWYRQILGQKVEFLVSFYNNEISEKSEIFDDQFSVERPDGSNFTLKIRSTKLEDSAMYFCASNPNNSPLHFGNGTRLTVT.

The CDR3 nucleotides read TGTGCCTGGAGTGTAAGGGGGAACTATGGCTACACCTTC. Its translation is CAWSVRGNYGYTF. The chain employs TRBV30 and TRBJ1-2; D may be TRBD1 (6 bases). V lost 0 bases, J lost 2 bases, and 7 bases lay in between. This CDR3 is 13 amino acids long. The germline V gene encodes CDR1 GTSNPN and CDR2 SVGIG (reference sequence).